A selection of T cell receptor beta chains follows, all from one sample in a study of T cell repertoires in ileal Crohn's disease. The method was immunoSEQ multiplex PCR; TCRdb's version includes in-frame clones alone and lacks a portion of them. This table has under 12,000 clones, approximately 77% appearing once. Input material: ileal tissue. The source is an adult with Crohn's disease. Both conserved end residues are part of each CDR3. Each record gives: V gene, J gene, clone size, D gene, CDR3 DNA, CDR3 protein. D genes are given only for firm matches. The size field is filled for only some rows; it gives once, few, many or a size class.

TRBV19	TRBJ2-5	.	TRBD2	TGTGCCAGTACGTTGGGCGGGGGTTTTCAAGAGACCCAGTACTTC	CASTLGGGFQETQYF
TRBV9	TRBJ2-1	few	TRBD2	TGTGCCAGCAGCTTCTCTAGCGGGAGGTGGAATGAGCAGTTCTTC	CASSFSSGRWNEQFF
TRBV19	TRBJ2-3	.	.	TGTGCCACGAGGGGGGATACGCAGTATTTT	CATRGDTQYF
TRBV29-1	TRBJ2-1	few	.	TGCAGCGTTGCGGACGGACAACCTAATGAGCAGTTCTTC	CSVADGQPNEQFF
TRBV7-9	TRBJ1-5	.	TRBD1	TGTGCCAGCAGTTACGCCGGGACAGGGGCATTTAGCAATCAGCCCCAGCATTTT	CASSYAGTGAFSNQPQHF
TRBV27	TRBJ1-5	.	TRBD1	TGTGCCAGCAGTAAATCGGGACAGGGTTTAAATCAGCCCCAGCATTTT	CASSKSGQGLNQPQHF
TRBV6-5	TRBJ2-2	.	.	TGTGCCAGCAGTTACGAACTCCACGGGGAGCTGTTTTTT	CASSYELHGELFF
TRBV7-6	TRBJ2-7	.	.	TGTGCCAGCAGCCCAGGACAGAACCCCTACGAGCAGTACTTC	CASSPGQNPYEQYF
TRBV12-2	TRBJ1-2	.	.	TGTGCAAGTCGCTTAGCCACGCCGGGGGAAGGATGGGATGGCTACACCTTC	CASRLATPGEGWDGYTF
TRBV6-5	TRBJ1-2	.	TRBD1	TGTGCCAGCAGTTACCGGGACAGGGGATCTCTGGGTGGCTACACCTTC	CASSYRDRGSLGGYTF
TRBV15	TRBJ2-1	.	.	TGTGCCACCAGAGAGGTGTGGGGGACACGCCTGGAGCAGTTCTTC	CATREVWGTRLEQFF
TRBV19	TRBJ1-2	.	TRBD1	TGTGCCAGTAGTCCTTACCCTCCGGGACAGGGGCTTGGCTACACCTTC	CASSPYPPGQGLGYTF
TRBV11-2	TRBJ1-1	.	.	TGTGCCAGCAGCTTAGATCGGATCGCTCGGGGCACTGAAGCTTTCTTT	CASSLDRIARGTEAFF
TRBV14	TRBJ2-7	.	.	TGTGCCAGCAGCGGGGGGGGCCACGAGCAGTACTTC	CASSGGGHEQYF
TRBV2	TRBJ2-4	.	.	TGTGCCAGCAGTCCGGACCGAGGGGCCAAAAACATTCAGTACTTC	CASSPDRGAKNIQYF
TRBV4-1	TRBJ2-1	.	TRBD2	TGCGCCAGCAGCCAAGAAAGGCGGGGAGGGAGCTACAATGAGCAGTTCTTC	CASSQERRGGSYNEQFF
TRBV6-5	TRBJ1-2	.	.	TGTGCCAGCAGTTATGGGCAGGGAGGACGGCGCACCTTC	CASSYGQGGRRTF
TRBV7-2	TRBJ2-7	.	TRBD2	TGTGCCAGCAGCTTTCGTTTACTAGCGGGAGGTGGAGGTGGGTACGAGCAGTACTTC	CASSFRLLAGGGGGYEQYF
TRBV5-6	TRBJ2-5	once	TRBD2	TGTGCCAGCAGCTCCCGGCTAGCGGGAGGGACCACCGGGACCCAGTACTTC	CASSSRLAGGTTGTQYF
TRBV19	TRBJ2-2	.	TRBD1	TGTGCCAGTAGGCCAGGGGGCTCCGGGGAGCTGTTTTTT	CASRPGGSGELFF
TRBV28	TRBJ1-1	.	.	TGTGCCAGCAGTTCTCTCGTGAACACTGAAGCTTTCTTT	CASSSLVNTEAFF
TRBV6-4	TRBJ2-1	.	.	TGTGCCAGCAGCAGAATGGCTAGTGAGGTCCATGAGCAGTTCTTC	CASSRMASEVHEQFF
TRBV7-8	TRBJ1-3	.	TRBD1	TGTGCCAGCAGCCCATCACAGGGGGCTGGTGGAAACACCATATATTTT	CASSPSQGAGGNTIYF
TRBV15	TRBJ2-7	once	.	TGTGCCACCAGCAGAATGATAGTACAGGGTGCTATCCACGAGCAGTACTTC	CATSRMIVQGAIHEQYF
TRBV5-1	TRBJ2-1	once	TRBD1	TGCGCCAGCAGCTTGGGGCAGGGGGAACACAATGAGCAGTTCTTC	CASSLGQGEHNEQFF
TRBV5-5	TRBJ2-7	.	.	TGTGCCAGCAGCTTGGACCTAGCCTACGAGCAGTACTTC	CASSLDLAYEQYF
TRBV27	TRBJ1-5	.	.	TGTGCCAGCAGTTTGCATGCAGGAAGTCAGCCCCAGCATTTT	CASSLHAGSQPQHF
TRBV7-9	TRBJ1-5	.	TRBD1	TGTGCCAGCAGTCAGGGGGGCAACCTCATTCAAAATCAGCCCCAGCATTTT	CASSQGGNLIQNQPQHF
TRBV28	TRBJ2-5	.	TRBD2	TGTGCCAGCACCACGGGGGTAGCGGGACCCCAAGAGACCCAGTACTTC	CASTTGVAGPQETQYF
TRBV19	TRBJ1-1	.	.	TGTGCCAGTAGTCACCACAGGGTTGGGACTGAAGCTTTCTTT	CASSHHRVGTEAFF
TRBV6-1	TRBJ1-1	.	TRBD1	TGTGCCATTCGACAGGGGGAGTCCACTGAAGCTTTCTTT	CAIRQGESTEAFF
TRBV10-3	TRBJ2-6	few	.	TGTGCCATCAGTGAGTTAGGACCTCGGCGGGGGCTTAGCTCAGGGGCCAACGTCCTGACTTTC	CAISELGPRRGLSSGANVLTF
TRBV7-2	TRBJ1-2	.	.	TGTGCCAGCAGCTTTTTTTGGGCGGGCGGAGGCTACACCTTC	CASSFFWAGGGYTF
TRBV7-8	TRBJ1-1	.	.	TGTGCCAGCAGCCCTGGTGAAGGGAGTTTCACTGAAGCTTTCTTT	CASSPGEGSFTEAFF
TRBV28	TRBJ1-2	.	.	TGTGCCAGCAGTTTACAGGGAATGAGATATGGCTACACCTTC	CASSLQGMRYGYTF
TRBV4-1	TRBJ2-5	.	TRBD2	TGCGCCAGCAGCCAAGACAGAGGAAAAGTAGCGGGGAGGCGAGAGACCCAGTACTTC	CASSQDRGKVAGRRETQYF
TRBV7-4	TRBJ2-1	.	.	TGTGCCAGCAGCTCGAGACTCTCAATCGGGAGCTACAATGAGCAGTTCTTC	CASSSRLSIGSYNEQFF
TRBV5-4	TRBJ2-7	.	TRBD2	TGTGCCAGCAGCTTGTTCGGGAGGTTCTACGAGCAGTACTTC	CASSLFGRFYEQYF
TRBV7-9	TRBJ2-7	.	.	TGTGCCAGCAGCTTAGAGGGGTGGCAGGGGTTCGAGCAGTACTTC	CASSLEGWQGFEQYF
TRBV6-5	TRBJ2-7	few	TRBD2	TGTGCCAGCAGTTACTCGAATCGCGGGGGGACCTACGAGCAGTACTTC	CASSYSNRGGTYEQYF
TRBV7-2	TRBJ2-1	.	.	TGTGCCAGCAGCTTTGGACAAAGCAATGAGCAGTTCTTC	CASSFGQSNEQFF
TRBV11-1	TRBJ2-7	.	TRBD1	TGTGCCAGCAGCTCCCCGGGACAGACTTACGAGCAGTACTTC	CASSSPGQTYEQYF
TRBV29-1	TRBJ1-1	.	.	TGCAGCACAAGGGTGGGGGGCACTGAAGCTTTCTTT	CSTRVGGTEAFF
TRBV29-1	TRBJ1-1	few	TRBD1	TGCAGCGTATTCCGGACAGGGAACACTGAAGCTTTCTTT	CSVFRTGNTEAFF
TRBV6-5	TRBJ1-3	.	TRBD1	TGTGCCAGCAGTTACTCGGACAGGTTCTCTGGAAACACCATATATTTT	CASSYSDRFSGNTIYF
TRBV15	TRBJ2-3	.	TRBD2	TGTGCCACCGGGCAGGATAGCGGGACAGATACGCAGTATTTT	CATGQDSGTDTQYF
TRBV28	TRBJ2-5	.	TRBD2	TGTGCCAGCAGTTTGGTGGCGGGAGGGCCTAAGACCCAGTACTTC	CASSLVAGGPKTQYF
TRBV2	TRBJ1-2	.	TRBD1	TGTGCCAGCAGAGCCATAGGGGGCGGCTATGGCTACACCTTC	CASRAIGGGYGYTF
TRBV4-2	TRBJ2-7	.	.	TGTGCCAGCAGCCAAGTTGAGGGAGGCTACGAGCAGTACTTC	CASSQVEGGYEQYF
TRBV5-1	TRBJ2-7	.	TRBD2	TGCGCCAGCAGCTTGTGGGCGGGACTAGCGGGTTATTCCGCCGAGCAGTACTTC	CASSLWAGLAGYSAEQYF
TRBV2	TRBJ1-2	once	.	TGTGCCAGCAGTCGGGACACCGTCTATGGCTACACCTTC	CASSRDTVYGYTF
TRBV4-3	TRBJ1-2	.	.	TGCGCCAGCAGCCAAGATCTCAGCAGGGTAATGGCTACTGGCTTC	CASSQDLSRVMATGF
TRBV6-1	TRBJ2-5	.	.	TGTGCCAGCAGTCTTGCACTGGGGGCTGGAGAGACCCAGTACTTC	CASSLALGAGETQYF
TRBV30	TRBJ1-2	.	TRBD1	TGTGCCTGGAGTGTATTACAGGGGGCGGGCGGCTACACCTTC	CAWSVLQGAGGYTF
TRBV6-1	TRBJ2-1	once	TRBD1	TGTGCCAGCAGGGATCCGGGACAGTACAATGAGCAGTTCTTC	CASRDPGQYNEQFF
TRBV28	TRBJ2-7	.	TRBD1	TGTGCCAGCACCCTATCTGGGACAGGGAACTACGAGCAGTACTTC	CASTLSGTGNYEQYF
TRBV7-9	TRBJ2-4	few	.	TGTGCCAGCAGCTTACTAGCGGCCAAAAACATTCAGTACTTC	CASSLLAAKNIQYF
TRBV28	TRBJ2-1	medium-sized	.	TGTGCCAGCAGCTTACAGGCCCGCTCCTACAATGAGCAGTTCTTC	CASSLQARSYNEQFF
TRBV29-1	TRBJ2-2	.	TRBD1	TGCAGCGTTGAGAGGGGGCAATCCGGGGAGCTGTTTTTT	CSVERGQSGELFF